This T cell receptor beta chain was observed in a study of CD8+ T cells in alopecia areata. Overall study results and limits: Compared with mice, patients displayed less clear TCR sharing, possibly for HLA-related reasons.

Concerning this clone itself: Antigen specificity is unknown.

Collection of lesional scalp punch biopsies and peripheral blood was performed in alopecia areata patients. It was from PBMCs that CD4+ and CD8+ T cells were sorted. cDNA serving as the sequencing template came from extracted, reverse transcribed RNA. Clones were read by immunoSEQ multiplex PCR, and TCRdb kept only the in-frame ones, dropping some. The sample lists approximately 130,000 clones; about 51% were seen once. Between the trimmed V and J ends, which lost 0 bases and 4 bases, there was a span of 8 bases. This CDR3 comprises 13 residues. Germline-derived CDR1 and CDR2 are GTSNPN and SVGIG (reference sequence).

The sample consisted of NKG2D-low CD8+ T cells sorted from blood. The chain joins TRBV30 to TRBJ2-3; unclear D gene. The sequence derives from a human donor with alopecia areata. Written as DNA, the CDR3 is TGTGCCTGGAGTGTTACTACTGCAGATACGCAGTATTTT. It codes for CAWSVTTADTQYF. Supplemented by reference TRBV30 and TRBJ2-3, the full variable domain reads SQTIHQWPATLVQPVGSPLSLECTVEGTSNPNLYWYRQAAGRGLQLLFYSVGIGQISSEVPQNLSASRPQDRQFILSSKKLLLSDSGFYLCAWSVTTADTQYFGPGTRLTVL.